These 13 T cell receptor beta chains share one sample of origin, sequenced in a study of blood T cell repertoires in COVID-19. Measured with immunoSEQ multiplex PCR; TCRdb has only the in-frame clones, and not every one. Of tens of thousands of clones listed, 80% to 90% are singletons. Sequenced material: peripheral blood. These receptors all stem from a woman aged 70 to 79 with acute or convalescent COVID-19.

This rearrangement joins TRBV27 to TRBJ2-1, with 7 bases aligning to TRBD1. The CDR3 extends over 16 amino acids. The J segment lost 5 bases and the V segment lost 5 bases, leaving 12 bases of the junction unmatched. Germline-derived CDR1 and CDR2 are MNHEY and SMNVEV (reference sequence). The DNA for the CDR3 is TGTGCCAGCAGTCCTAGACAGGGTAAGGGACACAATGAGCAGTTCTTC. It is translated as CASSPRQGKGHNEQFF.

The rearrangement uses TRBV6-1 and TRBJ2-7, with TRBD2 matching 8 bases. With 0 bases clipped from V and 4 bases from J, the junction kept 5 bases outside the gene matches. Per the germline V gene, CDR1 is MNHNS and CDR2 is SASEGT. The CDR3 loop spans 15 amino acids. The CDR3 protein is CASSEAGTSRYEQYF. The DNA of the CDR3 is TGTGCCAGCAGTGAAGCGGGGACTAGTAGATACGAGCAGTACTTC.

The CDR3 region is CASSINRGKLAGELFF. Here the CDR3 DNA reads TGTGCCAGCAGCATCAACAGGGGAAAGTTGGCCGGGGAGCTGTTTTTT. The chain has TRBV7-7 and TRBJ2-2; TRBD1 matches at 7 bases. This CDR3 contains 16 residues. The V segment lost 5 bases and the J segment 6 bases; nucleotides outside the gene matches: 12. Germline V CDR1 and CDR2: SSHAT, FNYEAQ (reference sequence). Drawing the rest from reference TRBV7-7 and TRBJ2-2, the complete variable domain is GAGVSQSPRYKVTKRGQDVTLRCDPISSHATLYWYQQALGQGPEFLTYFNYEAQPDKSGLPSDRFSAERPEGSISTLTIQRTEQRDSAMYRCASSINRGKLAGELFFGEGSRLTVL.

The chain is built from TRBV3-1 (or the pseudogene TRBV3-2) and TRBJ2-1; 12 positions agree with TRBD2. The germline CDR1 and CDR2 sequences are LGHDT and YNNKEL (reference sequence). With 1 base clipped from V and 4 bases from J, the junction kept 11 bases outside the gene matches. The CDR3 runs to 19 residues. Written as DNA, the CDR3 is TGTGCCAGCAGCCAAGCTAGCGGGAGGGGACGGACGGGATACAATGAGCAGTTCTTC. Translation gives CASSQASGRGRTGYNEQFF.

The chain recombines TRBV9 with TRBJ2-1, with D perhaps TRBD1 (6 bases). Per the germline V gene, CDR1 is SGDLS and CDR2 is YYNGEE. The CDR3 covers 15 residues. V lost 1 base to trimming and J lost 3 bases, with 11 bases between them. The CDR3 DNA reads TGTGCCAGCAGCGTAAGGGGGTGGCTCTACAATGAGCAGTTCTTC. This translates into CASSVRGWLYNEQFF.

This clone has just one count. This chain uses TRBV5-1 with TRBJ2-7, with 7 bases that match TRBD2. The germline CDR1 and CDR2 sequences are SGHRS and YFSETQ. The CDR3 consists of 16 residues. Germline trimming cut 3 bases from V and 2 bases from J; bases unmatched to any gene: 11. This chain's CDR3 is CASSSPAGGGPYEQYF. The CDR3 bases are TGCGCCAGCAGCTCACCCGCAGGCGGGGGACCCTACGAGCAGTACTTC.

The chain employs TRBV9 and TRBJ2-2; 7 positions agree with TRBD2. Germline CDR1 and CDR2: SGDLS and YYNGEE. The ends lost 4 bases at V and 3 bases at J; junction bases unmatched: 12. This CDR3 is built from 17 residues. CDR3 DNA sequence: TGTGCCAGCAGCCCAAGAATGGGGCGGGAGTACACCGGGGAGCTGTTTTTT. Encoded protein: CASSPRMGREYTGELFF.

V is TRBV7-8 and J is TRBJ1-2, with TRBD1 matching 9 bases. Germline values: CDR1 SGHVS, CDR2 FQNEAQ. Trimming cost V 5 bases and J 6 bases; bases outside gene matches: 7. The CDR3 is 14 amino acids. CDR3 sequence reads: CASSPRTGVNGYTF. The CDR3 DNA reads as TGTGCCAGCAGCCCGAGGACAGGGGTAAATGGCTACACCTTC.

The genes are TRBV9 and TRBJ2-3, with 9 bases matching TRBD2. The germline CDR1 and CDR2 sequences are SGDLS and YYNGEE. CDR3 size: 14 residues. The J segment lost 8 bases and the V segment lost 3 bases, leaving 7 bases of the junction unmatched. CDR3 loop: CASSGGGRVSTQYF. For the CDR3, the DNA is TGTGCCAGCAGCGGCGGCGGGAGGGTCTCTACGCAGTATTTT.

The table lists this clone with a count of one. The V and J genes are TRBV6-1 and TRBJ2-5, with TRBD2 matching over 12 bases. Germline assignment: CDR1 MNHNS and CDR2 SASEGT. V trimming: 3 bases; J trimming: 5 bases; junction bases outside the gene matches: 7. This CDR3 spans 16 amino acids. The CDR3 region has the DNA TGTGCCAGCAGTGAGGGAAGGACTAGCGGGATGGAGACCCAGTACTTC. Translating it yields CASSEGRTSGMETQYF.

This rearrangement joins TRBV2 to TRBJ2-3, with 12 bases matching TRBD2. This CDR3 has 17 residues. Germline V CDR1 and CDR2: SNHLY, FYNNEI. The J segment lost 9 bases and the V segment lost 4 bases, leaving 14 bases of the junction unmatched. The CDR3 DNA sequence: TGTGCCAGCAGTGGAATTTCGACTAGCGGGAGCTTTTCCACGCAGTATTTT. This translates into CASSGISTSGSFSTQYF.

This chain connects TRBV5-4 to TRBJ2-3, with D possibly TRBD1 on 6 matching bases. The CDR3 length is 13 residues. Germline V gene lookup returns CDR1 SGHNT and CDR2 YYREEE (reference sequence). With 3 bases removed from V and 8 bases from J, the gap between germline ends came to 13 bases. In nucleotides, the CDR3 is TGTGCCAGCAGCTCTCTACAGGGAGTTACGCAGTATTTT. Protein sequence: CASSSLQGVTQYF. Supplemented by reference TRBV5-4 and TRBJ2-3, the full variable domain reads ETGVTQSPTHLIKTRGQQVTLRCSSQSGHNTVSWYQQALGQGPQFIFQYYREEENGRGNFPPRFSGLQFPNYSSELNVNALELDDSALYLCASSSLQGVTQYFGPGTRLTVL.

This sequence joins TRBV29-1 and TRBJ2-5, with 9 bases identical to TRBD2. The CDR3 runs to 16 residues. Germline V gives CDR1 SQVTM, CDR2 ANQGSEA. V gave up 2 bases and J gave up 5 bases; unmatched junction bases: 12. The CDR3 is CSVELFTAGGGETQYF. As DNA, the CDR3 is TGCAGCGTTGAACTTTTTACGGCGGGAGGGGGGGAGACCCAGTACTTC.